A few counts support the clone carrying this T cell receptor (beta chain). Germline V gene data show CDR1 as MDHEN and CDR2 as SYDVKM. The CDR3 is 14 amino acids. Trimming pared 3 bases from V and 0 bases from J, leaving 6 bases between. These data come from a study of blood T cell repertoires in COVID-19. Using immunoSEQ multiplex PCR, the repertoire was profiled, and TCRdb retains in-frame clones only, with some absent. The sample lists approximately 170,000 clones, about 74% occurring once. Sequencing input: peripheral blood. The chain carries TRBV28 and TRBJ1-3; D gene ambiguous. This TCR came from an elderly woman with acute or convalescent COVID-19. The CDR3 sequence is CASSFLSSGNTIYF. The CDR3 DNA reads TGTGCCAGCAGTTTCTTGAGCTCTGGAAACACCATATATTTT.